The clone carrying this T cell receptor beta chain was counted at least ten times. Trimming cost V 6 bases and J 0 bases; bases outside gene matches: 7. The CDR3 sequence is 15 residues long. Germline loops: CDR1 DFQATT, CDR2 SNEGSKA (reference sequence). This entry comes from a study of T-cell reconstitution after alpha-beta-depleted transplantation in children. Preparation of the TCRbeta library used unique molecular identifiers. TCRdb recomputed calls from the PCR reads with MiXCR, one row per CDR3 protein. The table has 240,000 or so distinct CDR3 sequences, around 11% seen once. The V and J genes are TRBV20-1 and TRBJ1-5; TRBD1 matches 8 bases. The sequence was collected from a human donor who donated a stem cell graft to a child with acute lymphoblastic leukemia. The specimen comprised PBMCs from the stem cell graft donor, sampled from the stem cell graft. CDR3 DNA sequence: TGCAGTGCAACTGACAGGGGATATAGCAATCAGCCCCAGCATTTT. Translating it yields CSATDRGYSNQPQHF.